These 14 T cell receptor beta chains share one sample of origin, sequenced in a study of OX40 agonist ivuxolimab in advanced cancers. TCRdb keeps only in-frame clones here, not all; method: immunoSEQ multiplex PCR. This table has over 95,000 clones, roughly nine tenths appearing once. The sample in question was CD4+ or CD8+ T cells sorted from blood, obtained in a trial of the OX40 agonist ivuxolimab. The receptor set was obtained from an adult with an advanced solid tumor such as melanoma, head and neck, liver or kidney cancer.

This rearrangement joins TRBV6-1 to TRBJ1-2, with 7 bases identical to TRBD1. The CDR3 spans 17 residues. Per germline, CDR1 MNHNS and CDR2 SASEGT. With 4 bases clipped from V and 1 base from J, the junction kept 12 bases outside the gene matches. CDR3 DNA sequence: TGTGCCAGCAGTGGCACCCCGGGCGCAGGGGGTAACTATGGCTACACCTTC. Its protein product is CASSGTPGAGGNYGYTF.

The chain uses TRBV14 and TRBJ2-7; 10 bases match TRBD1. The V gene end was trimmed by 4 bases and the J gene end by 3 bases; junction bases not matched to a gene: 0. In germline, CDR1 is SGHDN, CDR2 FVKESK. CDR3 length: 13 residues. This CDR3 is CASSRDRGYEQYF. The CDR3 bases are TGTGCCAGCAGCCGGGACAGGGGCTACGAGCAGTACTTC. Variable domain in full (rest from reference TRBV14 and TRBJ2-7): EAGVTQFPSHSVIEKGQTVTLRCDPISGHDNLYWYRRVMGKEIKFLLHFVKESKQDESGMPNNRFLAERTGGTYSTLKVQPAELEDSGVYFCASSRDRGYEQYFGPGTRLTVT.

The CDR3 DNA sequence: TGTGCCAGTAGGACCGCCGGGATGTACGAGCAGTACTTC. This encodes CASRTAGMYEQYF. The genes are TRBV6-5 and TRBJ2-7; a possible D gene is TRBD2 (5 bases). The CDR3 consists of 13 residues. Trimming stripped 9 bases from V and 4 bases from J, with 16 bases between. The germline V gene encodes CDR1 MNHEY and CDR2 SVGAGI.

The rearrangement links TRBV27 to TRBJ1-1; D may be TRBD1 (6 bases). This CDR3 is 14 amino acids long. Deletions cut 8 bases from V and 0 bases from J, with 13 bases between. Germline CDR1 is MNHEY and CDR2 is SMNVEV (reference sequence). The CDR3 DNA reads TGTGCCAGCCAGTCACAGGGTCTGAACACTGAAGCTTTCTTT. It translates to CASQSQGLNTEAFF.

The chain recombines TRBV7-9 with TRBJ2-2; weak D call: TRBD2 (5 bases). Trimming cost V 2 bases and J 10 bases, with 11 bases left between them. CDR1 is SEHNR, CDR2 FQNEAQ, per germline (reference sequence). This CDR3 has 13 residues. The CDR3 protein is CASSLYPSKELFF. CDR3 coding DNA: TGTGCCAGCAGCTTATACCCTAGCAAGGAGCTGTTTTTT. Looking up the rest from reference TRBV7-9 and TRBJ2-2 gives the full variable domain: DTGVSQNPRHKITKRGQNVTFRCDPISEHNRLYWYRQTLGQGPEFLTYFQNEAQLEKSRLLSDRFSAERPKGSFSTLEIQRTEQGDSAMYLCASSLYPSKELFFGEGSRLTVL.

The chain couples TRBV13 to TRBJ2-7, with D maybe TRBD1 (5 bases). The ends were cut back, 5 bases at V and 1 base at J, with 9 bases in the middle. The germline V gene has CDR1 PRHDT and CDR2 FYEKMQ (reference sequence). This CDR3 spans 13 amino acids. CDR3 in DNA: TGTGCCAGCAGCACAGACAGATCCTACGAGCAGTACTTC. Amino acid sequence: CASSTDRSYEQYF.

The chain joins TRBV19 to TRBJ2-3, with D tentatively TRBD1 or TRBD2 (6 bases each). Trimming took off 7 bases at V and 6 bases at J, with 20 bases between the two ends. CDR3 length: 15 amino acids. Per the germline V gene, CDR1 is LNHDA and CDR2 is SQIVND (reference sequence). CDR3 bases: TGTGCCAGTAAGAGTGTAGGGGGGAGTGTGGATACGCAGTATTTT. Translating gives CASKSVGGSVDTQYF.

V usage is TRBV9 and J usage is TRBJ2-3; TRBD2 matches 9 bases. The ends lost 0 bases at V and 2 bases at J; junction bases unmatched: 1. The CDR3 is 15 amino acids. Germline V lookup: CDR1 SGDLS, CDR2 YYNGEE. Written as DNA, the CDR3 is TGTGCCAGCAGCGTAGTAGCGGGAGCCACAGATACGCAGTATTTT. Amino acids: CASSVVAGATDTQYF.

The chain employs TRBV7-2 and TRBJ2-5, with a weak D call TRBD1 (6 bases). V lost 3 bases, J lost 1 base, and 9 bases lay in between. The length of the CDR3 is 14 residues. The germline V gene has CDR1 SGHTA and CDR2 FQGNSA. The CDR3 sequence: CASSFGTLQETQYF. CDR3 DNA: TGTGCCAGCAGCTTTGGGACACTCCAAGAGACCCAGTACTTC.

The V gene is TRBV5-1, the J gene TRBJ2-3; TRBD2 matches 7 bases. This CDR3 region has 15 residues. Per germline, CDR1 SGHRS and CDR2 YFSETQ. Germline trimming cut 4 bases from V and 2 bases from J; bases unmatched to any gene: 7. In DNA form, the CDR3 reads TGCGCCAGCAGCCCCGGGACTAACCCCACAGATACGCAGTATTTT. It yields the protein CASSPGTNPTDTQYF.

The V gene is TRBV30, the J gene TRBJ2-7; 7 positions match TRBD1. J gave up 3 bases and V 5 bases, and 7 bases lay outside the gene matches. This CDR3 region has 13 residues. Germline V CDR1 and CDR2: GTSNPN, SVGIG (reference sequence). CDR3 amino acids: CAWHRDSRYEQYF. The CDR3 nucleotides read TGTGCCTGGCACCGGGACAGCCGCTACGAGCAGTACTTC.

This chain joins TRBV6-8 and TRBJ2-1; no firm D call. The ends were cut back, 2 bases at V and 9 bases at J, with 14 bases in the middle. CDR1 and CDR2 (germline): MNHGY, SAAAGT. The CDR3 covers 14 residues. For the CDR3, the DNA is TGTGCCAGCAGTTACGCTAGTTTGTGGGGTGAGCAGTTCTTC. Protein: CASSYASLWGEQFF.

The V and J genes are TRBV7-2 and TRBJ1-4, with D hard to call. Trimming took off 1 base at V and 8 bases at J, with 11 bases between the two ends. CDR3 size: 14 residues. Germline V CDR1 and CDR2: SGHTA, FQGNSA. CDR3 amino acids: CASSLGGGLEKLFF. The CDR3 coding sequence is TGTGCCAGCAGCTTAGGGGGAGGTCTGGAAAAACTGTTTTTT.

The V gene is TRBV7-7, the J gene TRBJ2-5; possibly TRBD1 for D (8 bases). Germline-derived CDR1 and CDR2 are SSHAT and FNYEAQ (reference sequence). V lost 5 bases and J lost 3, with 13 bases in between. This CDR3 region has 14 residues. CDR3 residues: CASSKAGQEETQYF. The CDR3 DNA is TGTGCCAGCAGCAAAGCGGGACAGGAAGAGACCCAGTACTTC. Full variable domain (missing parts from reference TRBV7-7 and TRBJ2-5): GAGVSQSPRYKVTKRGQDVTLRCDPISSHATLYWYQQALGQGPEFLTYFNYEAQPDKSGLPSDRFSAERPEGSISTLTIQRTEQRDSAMYRCASSKAGQEETQYFGPGTRLLVL.